The 18 T cell receptor beta chains presented below share a single source sample, sequenced in a study of OX40 agonist ivuxolimab in advanced cancers. Produced via immunoSEQ multiplex PCR; TCRdb's table is partial and in-frame only. The sample gives around 26,000 clones, more than 60% of which show up once; about 15% is in the top ten. Sample: CD4+ or CD8+ T cells sorted from blood, taken in a trial of the OX40 agonist ivuxolimab. The source of these receptors is an adult with an advanced solid tumor such as melanoma, head and neck, liver or kidney cancer.

The rearrangement uses TRBV4-3 and TRBJ2-7; perhaps TRBD1 as D (6 bases). Germline-derived CDR1 and CDR2 are LGHNA and YSLEER. The CDR3 consists of 15 residues. The V end was cut by 3 bases, the J end by 3 bases, with 15 bases between. CDR3 residues: CASSHTQGGDYEQYF. In nucleotides, the CDR3 is TGCGCCAGCAGCCACACACAAGGGGGAGACTACGAGCAGTACTTC.

This chain uses TRBV7-3 with TRBJ2-7; possible D gene TRBD2, 7 bases. The V end was cut by 2 bases, the J end by 1 base, with 12 bases between. The CDR3 is made up of 15 amino acids. Germline V lookup: CDR1 SGHTA, CDR2 FQGTGA. The CDR3 nucleotides read TGTGCCAGCAGCTTAGGAGGGGGAGGGTCCTACGAGCAGTACTTC. Encoded protein: CASSLGGGGSYEQYF.

This sequence joins TRBV4-1 and TRBJ1-5; weak D call: TRBD1 (6 bases). Trimming cost V 3 bases and J 3 bases, with 12 bases left between them. Looked up from germline, CDR1 is MGHRA and CDR2 is YSYEKL. This CDR3 has 15 amino acids. The CDR3 DNA sequence: TGCGCCAGCAGCCACCAACAGGGAAACAATCAGCCCCAGCATTTT. The encoded protein is CASSHQQGNNQPQHF.

The chain combines TRBV7-6 with TRBJ2-5, with TRBD1 matching 9 bases. The V and J ends lost 0 bases and 5 bases, in that order; junction bases with no gene match: 4. CDR1 is SGHVS, CDR2 FNYEAQ, per germline. The CDR3 contains 15 residues. DNA for the CDR3: TGTGCCAGCAGCTTAGCGCACAGGGGGCCGGAGACCCAGTACTTC. Protein sequence: CASSLAHRGPETQYF. Variable domain in full (rest from reference TRBV7-6 and TRBJ2-5): GAGVSQSPRYKVTKRGQDVALRCDPISGHVSLYWYRQALGQGPEFLTYFNYEAQQDKSGLPNDRFSAERPEGSISTLTIQRTEQRDSAMYRCASSLAHRGPETQYFGPGTRLLVL.

The J gene is TRBJ1-6, the V gene TRBV9; D uncertain. V was clipped by 0 bases and J by 7 bases, with 14 bases between them. Germline-derived CDR1 and CDR2 are SGDLS and YYNGEE. The CDR3 is 16 residues long. The CDR3 sequence is CASSVAYRSSNSPLHF. CDR3 nucleotides: TGTGCCAGCAGCGTAGCTTACCGGAGTTCCAATTCACCCCTCCACTTT.

The chain couples TRBV4-3 to TRBJ1-4; 10 nucleotides align to TRBD1. V was pared by 0 bases and J by 8 bases, with 9 bases of the junction left unmatched. Germline V gene sequence: CDR1 LGHNA, CDR2 YSLEER. This CDR3 comprises 17 residues. CDR3 amino acids: CASSQDGGTGVGEKLFF. The CDR3 nucleotides are TGCGCCAGCAGCCAAGATGGAGGGACAGGGGTGGGGGAAAAACTGTTTTTT.

This rearrangement joins TRBV6-5 to TRBJ2-7; 7 bases align to TRBD2. Per germline, CDR1 MNHEY and CDR2 SVGAGI. This CDR3 is built from 15 residues. V shed 2 bases, J shed 6 bases, and the junction held 10 bases outside the gene matches. This CDR3 is CASSYPIGEGGEQYF. The CDR3 coding sequence is TGTGCCAGCAGTTACCCCATCGGGGAGGGCGGCGAGCAGTACTTC.

The CDR3 region is CASSLGVGGLEPQHF. CDR3 coding DNA: TGTGCCAGCAGCCTCGGCGTGGGGGGGTTGGAGCCCCAGCATTTT. The rearrangement links TRBV13 to TRBJ1-5; D perhaps matches TRBD1 (5 bases). Trimming cost V 5 bases and J 8 bases, with 19 bases left between them. Germline CDR1 and CDR2: PRHDT and FYEKMQ (reference sequence). The CDR3 runs 15 residues.

The chain is built from TRBV19 and TRBJ2-7; 7 bases fit TRBD1. The CDR3 totals 16 residues. The V segment lost 1 base and the J segment 3 bases; nucleotides outside the gene matches: 9. Germline CDR1 reads LNHDA; CDR2 reads SQIVND (reference sequence). CDR3 DNA sequence: TGTGCCAGTAGTATAGGTCTGGGAACAGGGGACTACGAGCAGTACTTC. It yields the protein CASSIGLGTGDYEQYF.

This clone was seen more than once but under ten times. The chain employs TRBV4-2 and TRBJ2-7, with D unresolved. Trimming removed 0 bases from V and 4 bases from J, with 10 bases in between. Germline V gene lookup returns CDR1 LGHNA and CDR2 YNFKEQ. The CDR3 contains 14 residues. The CDR3 region has the DNA TGTGCCAGCAGCCAAGATAGATTTCGGTACGAGCAGTACTTC. Protein: CASSQDRFRYEQYF.

A note on this clone: Distinct nucleotide sequences in the sample also encode this CDR3. The J gene is TRBJ2-3, the V gene TRBV19; D may correspond to TRBD1 or TRBD2 (5 bases each). The length of the CDR3 is 13 residues. Germline CDR1 is LNHDA and CDR2 is SQIVND (reference sequence). The V and J ends lost 1 base and 6 bases respectively, with 8 bases between them. As DNA, the CDR3 is TGTGCCAGTAGTATAGGAGGGGCGGATACGCAGTATTTT. Translated: CASSIGGADTQYF.

The rearrangement uses TRBV7-6 and TRBJ2-2; 7 bases align to TRBD1. The germline CDR1 and CDR2 sequences are SGHVS and FNYEAQ. The CDR3 covers 19 residues. V was pared by 5 bases and J by 6 bases, with 21 bases of the junction left unmatched. CDR3 sequence: CASSTALRGGAFLAGELFF. CDR3 sequence (DNA): TGTGCCAGCAGCACCGCCCTCCGAGGGGGCGCGTTTCTAGCCGGGGAGCTGTTTTTT.

The chain couples TRBV29-1 to TRBJ2-1, with 8 bases lining up with TRBD2. The CDR3 extends over 15 amino acids. The V segment lost 3 bases and the J segment 5 bases; nucleotides outside the gene matches: 9. Germline V CDR1 and CDR2: SQVTM, ANQGSEA. This chain's CDR3 is CSVDRGGGEDNEQFF. For the CDR3, the DNA is TGCAGCGTTGATCGGGGGGGCGGTGAGGACAATGAGCAGTTCTTC.

The chain couples TRBV7-8 to TRBJ1-1, with a tentative D call TRBD1 (5 bases). This CDR3 region has 18 residues. Trimming took 1 base from V and 5 from J, leaving 23 bases between them. Germline V gene sequence: CDR1 SGHVS, CDR2 FQNEAQ. The CDR3 sequence: CASSLVYGRPGGGTEAFF. In nucleotides, the CDR3 is TGTGCCAGCAGCTTAGTGTATGGGAGGCCAGGTGGGGGAACTGAAGCTTTCTTT.

This chain uses TRBV13 with TRBJ1-1, with TRBD1 matching 10 bases. The trim removed 5 bases at V and 5 bases at J, leaving 8 bases unmatched. Germline V gene data show CDR1 as PRHDT and CDR2 as FYEKMQ (reference sequence). The CDR3 contains 15 residues. The CDR3 loop reads CASSPRTGGRTEAFF. The CDR3 region has the DNA TGTGCCAGCAGCCCCCGGACAGGGGGACGGACTGAAGCTTTCTTT.

The V and J genes are TRBV7-2 and TRBJ1-2; possibly TRBD1 for D (5 bases). From germline, CDR1 is SGHTA and CDR2 FQGNSA. V lost 4 bases and J 4 bases, leaving 16 bases between the germline ends. The length of the CDR3 is 15 residues. DNA for the CDR3: TGTGCCAGCAGCTATAGCCCCGGGACGCCCTATGGCTACACCTTC. This encodes CASSYSPGTPYGYTF.

This clone is termed medium-sized. At the DNA level, this CDR3 is encoded by other sequences in the same sample as well. This chain connects TRBV5-5 to TRBJ2-7, with unresolved D. This CDR3 spans 12 amino acids. Germline CDR1 is SGHKS and CDR2 is YYEKEE (reference sequence). V lost 2 bases, J lost 3 bases, and 6 bases lay in between. The CDR3 here is CASSLDGYEQYF. In DNA form, the CDR3 reads TGTGCCAGCAGCTTAGACGGCTACGAGCAGTACTTC.

The chain links TRBV19 to TRBJ2-2; weak D call: TRBD1 (6 bases). The length of the CDR3 is 17 residues. Trimming took 8 bases from V and 2 from J, leaving 21 bases between them. Per germline, CDR1 LNHDA and CDR2 SQIVND (reference sequence). CDR3 bases: TGTGCCAGTCTCGATCGCATCCGGGACAAAAACACCGGGGAGCTGTTTTTT. Translation gives CASLDRIRDKNTGELFF.